A selection of T cell receptor beta chains follows, all from one sample in a study of cytomegalovirus exposure and HLA in healthy donors. Method: immunoSEQ multiplex PCR; TCRdb's copy keeps in-frame clones and lacks some. The sample records about 200,000 clones, 65% to 85% being singletons. Specimen: PBMCs. Every receptor here comes from a woman aged 25-40 years in good health and CMV-seronegative. Both conserved end residues are part of each CDR3. Fields, in order: clone size, V gene, J gene, D gene, CDR3 DNA, CDR3 protein. D genes are given only for firm matches. Not all rows give a size; the values are once, few, many and, for expanded clones, a class.

size: NA; V: TRBV7-4; J: TRBJ1-5; D: NA; DNA: TGTGCCAGCAGCCCAAAGGCCCGGACATCAGCCCAACGCCAGCCCCAGCATTTT; CDR3: CASSPKARTSAQRQPQHF
size: NA; V: TRBV10-3; J: TRBJ2-2; D: NA; DNA: TGTGCCATCAAGGGGCTGGATAACACCGGGGAGCTGTTTTTT; CDR3: CAIKGLDNTGELFF
size: NA; V: TRBV6-6; J: TRBJ1-5; D: NA; DNA: TGTGCCAGCAGTTACATCCGGGGGGTCCTGCAGCCCCAGCATTTT; CDR3: CASSYIRGVLQPQHF
size: NA; V: TRBV4-1; J: TRBJ2-5; D: NA; DNA: TGCGCCAGCAGCCAACCCCGGACCGGGGGAGAGACCCAGTACTTC; CDR3: CASSQPRTGGETQYF
size: NA; V: TRBV2; J: TRBJ1-2; D: TRBD1; DNA: TGTGCCAGCAGTCGAGGGACAGCCTATGGCTACACCTTC; CDR3: CASSRGTAYGYTF
size: NA; V: TRBV7-9; J: TRBJ1-1; D: NA; DNA: TGTGCCAGCAGCTTTCCTCTGGACATGAACACTGAAGCTTTCTTT; CDR3: CASSFPLDMNTEAFF
size: NA; V: TRBV7-2; J: TRBJ2-1; D: NA; DNA: TGTGCCAGCAGTTACCATGAGGCGGGTGAGCAGTTCTTC; CDR3: CASSYHEAGEQFF
size: NA; V: TRBV7-6; J: TRBJ1-3; D: NA; DNA: TGTGCCAGCAGAGGTTGGCCAGGGGTTGAGGGAAACACCATATATTTT; CDR3: CASRGWPGVEGNTIYF
size: NA; V: TRBV14; J: TRBJ2-7; D: NA; DNA: TGTGCCAGCAGCCGGGGAGTGGTAAGTTACGAGCAGTACTTC; CDR3: CASSRGVVSYEQYF
size: NA; V: TRBV2; J: TRBJ1-2; D: NA; DNA: TGTGCCAGCATCGCCGGGGCAGGGGATGGCTACACCTTC; CDR3: CASIAGAGDGYTF
size: NA; V: TRBV2; J: TRBJ2-5; D: NA; DNA: TGTGCCAGCAGCGGGACTTTACAAGAGACCCAGTACTTC; CDR3: CASSGTLQETQYF
size: NA; V: TRBV10-2; J: TRBJ1-1; D: TRBD1; DNA: TGCGCCAGCAGGGACAGGGTGAACACTGAAGCTTTCTTT; CDR3: CASRDRVNTEAFF
size: NA; V: TRBV7-2; J: TRBJ2-3; D: NA; DNA: TGTGCCAGCAGCCGGAGAAACGGGGATACGCAGTATTTT; CDR3: CASSRRNGDTQYF
size: NA; V: TRBV9; J: TRBJ2-2; D: TRBD1; DNA: TGTGCCAGCAGCGTAACAGGGGGCTACACCGGGGAGCTGTTTTTT; CDR3: CASSVTGGYTGELFF
size: few; V: TRBV2; J: TRBJ2-5; D: NA; DNA: TGTGCCAGCAAACTAGTCCAAGAGACCCAGTACTTC; CDR3: CASKLVQETQYF
size: NA; V: TRBV7-9; J: TRBJ1-5; D: TRBD1; DNA: TGTTCCAGCAGCCTATTCAGGGGGTCGCTGAATCAGCCCCAGCATTTT; CDR3: CSSSLFRGSLNQPQHF
size: NA; V: TRBV5-1; J: TRBJ1-5; D: TRBD1; DNA: TGCGAGTATGGGCAGGGGGACGGGCAGCCCCAGCATTTT; CDR3: CEYGQGDGQPQHF
size: NA; V: TRBV2; J: TRBJ2-7; D: TRBD2; DNA: TGTGCCAGCGTTTGGGGTAGCGGGAGGGAATACGAGCAGTACTTC; CDR3: CASVWGSGREYEQYF
size: NA; V: TRBV20-1; J: TRBJ2-5; D: NA; DNA: TGCAGTGCTAGAACGGGTGGGACCCAGTACTTC; CDR3: CSARTGGTQYF
size: NA; V: TRBV2; J: TRBJ2-3; D: TRBD2; DNA: TGTGCCAGCAGGGGGACTAGAGATACGCAGTATTTT; CDR3: CASRGTRDTQYF
size: NA; V: TRBV5-1; J: TRBJ2-2; D: TRBD2; DNA: TGCGCCAGCTCCCTAGCGGGGGGTATCACCGGGGAGCTGTTTTTT; CDR3: CASSLAGGITGELFF
size: once; V: TRBV20-1; J: TRBJ2-5; D: NA; DNA: TGCAGTGCTCTCCGTCAAGAGACCCAGTACTTC; CDR3: CSALRQETQYF
size: NA; V: TRBV6-1; J: TRBJ1-4; D: NA; DNA: TGTGCCAGCATAGACGGGACACCTACAGAAAAACTGTTTTTT; CDR3: CASIDGTPTEKLFF
size: NA; V: TRBV5-4; J: TRBJ1-1; D: NA; DNA: TGTGCCAGCAGCCTGGATCCAGGCTATACTGAAGCTTTCTTT; CDR3: CASSLDPGYTEAFF
size: NA; V: TRBV18; J: TRBJ2-4; D: NA; DNA: TGTGCCAGCTCGCTCTTGGGGCCCGAGGACATTCAGTACTTC; CDR3: CASSLLGPEDIQYF
size: NA; V: TRBV30; J: TRBJ2-3; D: TRBD2; DNA: TGTGCCTGGAGTCATGGACTAGCGGGGGGCACAGATACGCAGTATTTT; CDR3: CAWSHGLAGGTDTQYF
size: NA; V: TRBV4-1; J: TRBJ2-5; D: TRBD2; DNA: TGCGCCAGCAGCCGCTTTTCTAGCGGGGGGGATTTAGGGACCCAGTACTTC; CDR3: CASSRFSSGGDLGTQYF
size: NA; V: TRBV27; J: TRBJ2-7; D: TRBD1; DNA: TGTGCCAGCAGTCCCGGGACAGGGAGATCGGGCGAGCAGTACTTC; CDR3: CASSPGTGRSGEQYF
size: NA; V: TRBV5-4; J: TRBJ2-3; D: TRBD2; DNA: TGTGCCAGCAGCTTGGCGGGGGGGAGAGATACGCAGTATTTT; CDR3: CASSLAGGRDTQYF
size: once; V: TRBV6-5; J: TRBJ2-3; D: TRBD1; DNA: TGTGCCAGCAGTAAGGACAGGGTTACAGATACGCAGTATTTT; CDR3: CASSKDRVTDTQYF
size: NA; V: TRBV11-2; J: TRBJ1-2; D: NA; DNA: TGTGCCAGCAGCTTATACCAGGGCGATGGCTACACCTTC; CDR3: CASSLYQGDGYTF
size: NA; V: TRBV19; J: TRBJ2-7; D: TRBD1; DNA: TGTGCCAGTAGTATATCCCCCTTTCGGACAGGGGCCAACGAGCAGTACTTC; CDR3: CASSISPFRTGANEQYF
size: NA; V: TRBV27; J: TRBJ2-1; D: TRBD1; DNA: TGTGCCAGCAGTTTGGACAGGGAGCACTACAATGAGCAGTTCTTC; CDR3: CASSLDREHYNEQFF
size: NA; V: TRBV9; J: TRBJ2-4; D: TRBD2; DNA: TGTGCCAGCAGCGTAGAGGGGACTAGCGGAACCAAAAACATTCAGTACTTC; CDR3: CASSVEGTSGTKNIQYF
size: NA; V: TRBV7-6; J: TRBJ2-1; D: TRBD2; DNA: TGTGCCAGCAGCTTAGGACCTAGCGGGAGGGCGATCTACAATGAGCAGTTCTTC; CDR3: CASSLGPSGRAIYNEQFF
size: NA; V: TRBV6-5; J: TRBJ2-7; D: TRBD2; DNA: TGTGCCAGCAGTTTTGGGGCTAGCGGGGGAAGTGAGCAGTACTTC; CDR3: CASSFGASGGSEQYF
size: few; V: TRBV28; J: TRBJ2-7; D: NA; DNA: TGTGCCAGCAGTCTCGGACTATTATTGGGCGAGCAGTACTTC; CDR3: CASSLGLLLGEQYF
size: NA; V: TRBV30; J: TRBJ2-7; D: TRBD2; DNA: TGTGCCTGGAGTGTAAGTACCCTAGCGGGGCATCCCTACGAGCAGTACTTC; CDR3: CAWSVSTLAGHPYEQYF
size: few; V: TRBV13; J: TRBJ1-5; D: TRBD1; DNA: TGTGCCAGCAGCAAACAGGGGGCTCAGCCCCAGCATTTT; CDR3: CASSKQGAQPQHF
size: NA; V: TRBV28; J: TRBJ2-1; D: TRBD1; DNA: TGTGCCAGCAGTTGGGACAGTTACAATGAGCAGTTCTTC; CDR3: CASSWDSYNEQFF
size: NA; V: TRBV15; J: TRBJ1-2; D: TRBD1; DNA: TGTGCCACCAGCAGAGCAACAGGGGGCTTCGATGGCTACACCTTC; CDR3: CATSRATGGFDGYTF